The 2 T cell receptor beta chains presented below share a single source sample, sequenced in a study of CD8 T cells in ankylosing spondylitis. A single record per CDR3 protein comes from TCRdb applying MiXCR to the 5' RACE reads. There are under 150,000 distinct CDR3 sequences in the sample; 17% occur only once, and 30% to 35% lies in the top ten. Their antigens remain unidentified. Whole-study findings and limits: It appeared that ankylosing spondylitis blood was characterized by a TCR beta motif of about 8 highly homologous variants.

The sample comprised blood, either unsorted or a sorted T cell fraction (not recorded which). The receptors here all came from a male donor with ankylosing spondylitis.

The rearrangement links TRBV11-2 to TRBJ2-1, with 8 bases matching TRBD2. The CDR3 has 15 amino acids. V gave up 5 bases and J gave up 3 bases; unmatched junction bases: 6. Germline CDR1 reads SGHAT; CDR2 reads FQNNGV. The CDR3 DNA is TGTGCCAGCAGCCGGGGACGGGAGGGCTACAATGAGCAGTTCTTC. It codes for CASSRGREGYNEQFF. The full variable domain, in which reference TRBV11-2 and TRBJ2-1 provide the parts outside the CDR3, is EAGVAQSPRYKIIEKRQSVAFWCNPISGHATLYWYQQILGQGPKLLIQFQNNGVVDDSQLPKDRFSAERLKGVDSTLKIQPAKLEDSAVYLCASSRGREGYNEQFFGPGTRLTVL.

The V and J genes are TRBV5-5 and TRBJ2-2, with a tentative D call TRBD1 (6 bases). V was shortened by 4 bases and J by 4 bases, with 11 bases between the two germline ends. The CDR3 has 14 residues. CDR1 and CDR2 from the germline V gene are SGHKS and YYEKEE (reference sequence). The CDR3 region is CASSATGPTGELFF. CDR3 DNA sequence: TGTGCCAGCAGCGCGACAGGCCCCACCGGGGAGCTGTTTTTT.